This is a list of T cell receptor beta chains from one sample in a study of T cell repertoires in cytomegalovirus infection. Antigens of these TCRs are unknown. TCRdb called the reads again in MiXCR, with one record for every CDR3 protein. This sample has roughly 90,000 distinct CDR3 sequences, with 20% to 30% found just once. Sequenced here: CD8+ T cells from cultured PBMCs, sampled from culture after CMV antigen stimulation. The receptors here all came from a human donor in good health (CMV status not recorded). Some clones in this sample may be carry-over from other donors' samples. Each CDR3 is given with its conserved first and last residue. A D gene is named only where the DNA matches it firmly.

D	length	V	CDR3
TRBD1	13	TRBV29-1	CSVAQGLNQPQHF
NA	16	TRBV27	CASSMGGQLAKNIQYF
NA	15	TRBV4-1	CASSQDLLEGNEQFF
TRBD1	13	TRBV28	CASSLRQGGGYTF
NA	13	TRBV3-1	CASSQAGTTEAFF
NA	14	TRBV11-2	CASSAPGFQETQYF
NA	18	TRBV19	CASSLSPLAQGGYNEQFF
TRBD1	16	TRBV20-1	CSATVNRGLGTGELFF
NA	15	TRBV28	CASSPPDFPNSPLHF
TRBD2	21	TRBV12-3/TRBV12-4	CASSFTLRTSGGHASTDTQYF
TRBD2	15	TRBV27	CASSLWGGTYNEQFF
TRBD1	15	TRBV27	CASSPLGQVSYEQYF
TRBD1	15	TRBV6-5	CASSDRQGPSKTQYF
NA	11	TRBV12-3/TRBV12-4	CASSFFEKLFF
NA	13	TRBV5-5	CASSPEGDTEAFF
TRBD1	13	TRBV7-9	CASSPGTGVGYTF
TRBD1	16	TRBV18	CASSPPGTERIAEAFF
NA	15	TRBV5-4	CASSLEAGSNEKLFF
NA	15	TRBV6-2/TRBV6-3	CASSYPPDLGAEQFF
NA	18	TRBV9	CASSFPATEASNTGELFF
TRBD1	16	TRBV7-2	CASSLLTGGTIDEQFF
NA	17	TRBV7-6	CASSLDIRGTMNTEAFF
NA	14	TRBV7-9	CASSPDLGNQPQHF
TRBD2	19	TRBV27	CASSFTLGTSGRGGGELFF
TRBD1	15	TRBV25-1	CASSPGGGVWTEAFF
NA	15	TRBV6-6	CASRTTDSSNEKLFF
NA	14	TRBV19	CASSMTGDIYEQYF
NA	12	TRBV2	CASWIGNSPLHF
TRBD2	16	TRBV7-8	CASSRLAGDDYNEQFF
NA	15	TRBV5-5	CASSGSRELNTEAFF
NA	13	TRBV28	CASTLIKGDEQYF
TRBD2	16	TRBV12-3/TRBV12-4	CASSLGSGDTYNEQFF
NA	16	TRBV6-6	CASSYSGGRSNQPQHF
TRBD2	16	TRBV7-2	CASSLEASGVGYEQFF
TRBD1	16	TRBV27	CASSYLPDRASETQYF
TRBD1	14	TRBV13	CASSLRTGKIEAFF
NA	15	TRBV6-2/TRBV6-3	CASSATSDSTYEQYF
TRBD1	13	TRBV20-1	CSAMDRAIYGYTF
NA	14	TRBV6-1	CAPARGPSGNTIYF
NA	16	TRBV11-1	CASSLAANRMNTEAFF
NA	13	TRBV7-2	CASSSSLPDTQYF
TRBD2	18	TRBV6-2/TRBV6-3	CASNLRGLAGGIYNEQFF
NA	13	TRBV27	CASSWGFNSPLHF
NA	15	TRBV9	CASSAEDSPQETQYF
NA	15	TRBV12-3/TRBV12-4	CASREGSFGGNTIYF
NA	11	TRBV15	CATSDTGTQYF
TRBD1	17	TRBV19	CASSNSGQMIMNTEAFF
TRBD2	16	TRBV7-6	CASSFITSGSYNELFF
NA	14	TRBV12-3/TRBV12-4	CASSPGTLYNEQFF
NA	14	TRBV7-2	CASSSRDGQETQYF
NA	16	TRBV5-1	CASSPGGQISGNTIYF
TRBD1	15	TRBV4-2	CASSRTIGQGDSYTF
TRBD1	13	TRBV7-8	CASTRGQRDTQYF
TRBD1	14	TRBV30	CAWSTGQGVKPQHF
NA	17	TRBV4-2	CASSQEAGGLGRTEAFF